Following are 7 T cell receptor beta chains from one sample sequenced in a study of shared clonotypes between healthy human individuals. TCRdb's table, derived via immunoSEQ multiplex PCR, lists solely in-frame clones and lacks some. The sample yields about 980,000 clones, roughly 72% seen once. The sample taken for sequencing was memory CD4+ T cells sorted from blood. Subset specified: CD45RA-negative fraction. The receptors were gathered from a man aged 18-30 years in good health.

The CDR3 here is CASSAQGFGNQPQHF. CDR3 nucleotides: TGTGCCAGCAGCGCACAGGGTTTCGGCAATCAGCCCCAGCATTTT. The chain recombines TRBV7-6 with TRBJ1-5; D is perhaps TRBD1 (6 bases). The V end lost 5 bases, the J end lost 2 bases, and 13 bases lay between the germline ends. CDR1 is SGHVS, CDR2 FNYEAQ, per germline. The CDR3 contains 15 residues.

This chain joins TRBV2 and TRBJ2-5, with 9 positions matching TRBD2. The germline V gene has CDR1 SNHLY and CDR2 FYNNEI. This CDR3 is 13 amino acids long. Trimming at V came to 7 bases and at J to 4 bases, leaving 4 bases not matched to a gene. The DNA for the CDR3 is TGTGCCAGCATAGCGGGAGTGGGAGAGACCCAGTACTTC. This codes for CASIAGVGETQYF.

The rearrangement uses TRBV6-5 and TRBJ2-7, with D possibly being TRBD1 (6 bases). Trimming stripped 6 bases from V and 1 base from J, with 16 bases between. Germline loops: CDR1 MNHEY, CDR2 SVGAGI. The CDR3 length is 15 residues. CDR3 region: CASRAYRDPSYEQYF. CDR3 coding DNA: TGTGCCAGCAGGGCTTACAGGGACCCATCCTACGAGCAGTACTTC.

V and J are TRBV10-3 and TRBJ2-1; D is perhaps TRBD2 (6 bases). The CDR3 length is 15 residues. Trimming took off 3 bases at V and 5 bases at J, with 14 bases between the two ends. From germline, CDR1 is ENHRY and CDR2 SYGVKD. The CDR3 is CAISESTSRDNEQFF. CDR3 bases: TGTGCCATCAGTGAATCCACTAGCCGGGACAATGAGCAGTTCTTC.

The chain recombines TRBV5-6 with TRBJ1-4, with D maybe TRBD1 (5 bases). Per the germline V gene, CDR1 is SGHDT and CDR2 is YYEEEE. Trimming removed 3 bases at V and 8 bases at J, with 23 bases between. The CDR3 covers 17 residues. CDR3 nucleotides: TGTGCCAGCAGCTGGGCCCCCTCGGGAGGGGCTGGAGAAAAACTGTTTTTT. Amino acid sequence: CASSWAPSGGAGEKLFF.

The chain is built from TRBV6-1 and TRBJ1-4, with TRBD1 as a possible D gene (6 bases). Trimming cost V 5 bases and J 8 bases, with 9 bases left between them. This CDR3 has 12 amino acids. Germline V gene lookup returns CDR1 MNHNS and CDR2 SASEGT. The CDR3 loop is CASSSTGEKLFF. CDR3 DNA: TGTGCCAGCAGTTCCACAGGGGAAAAACTGTTTTTT.

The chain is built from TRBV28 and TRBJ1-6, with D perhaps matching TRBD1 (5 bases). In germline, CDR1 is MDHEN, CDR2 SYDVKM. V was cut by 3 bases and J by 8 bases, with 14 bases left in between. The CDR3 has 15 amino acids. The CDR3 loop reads CASSFTTAWDSPLHF. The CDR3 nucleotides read TGTGCCAGCAGTTTCACGACAGCTTGGGATTCACCCCTCCACTTT.